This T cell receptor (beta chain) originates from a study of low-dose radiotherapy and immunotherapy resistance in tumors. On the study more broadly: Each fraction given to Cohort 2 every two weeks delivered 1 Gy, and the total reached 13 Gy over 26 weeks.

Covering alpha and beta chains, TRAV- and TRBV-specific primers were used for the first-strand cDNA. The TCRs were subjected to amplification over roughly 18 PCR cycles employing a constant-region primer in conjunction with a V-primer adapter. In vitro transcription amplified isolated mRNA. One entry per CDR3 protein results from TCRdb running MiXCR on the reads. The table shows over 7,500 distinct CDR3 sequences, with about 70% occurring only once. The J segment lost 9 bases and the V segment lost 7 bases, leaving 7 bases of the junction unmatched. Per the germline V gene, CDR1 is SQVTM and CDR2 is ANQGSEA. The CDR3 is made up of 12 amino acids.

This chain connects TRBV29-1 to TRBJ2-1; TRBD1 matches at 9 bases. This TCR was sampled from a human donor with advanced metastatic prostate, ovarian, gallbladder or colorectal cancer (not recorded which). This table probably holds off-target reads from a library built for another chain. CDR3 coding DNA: TGCAGCGCCGGGACAGGGACAACTGAGCAGTTCTTC. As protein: CSAGTGTTEQFF.